This T cell receptor beta chain derives from a study of cytotoxic CD8 clonotypes in ibrutinib-treated CLL. The study's findings and limits: Increased clonality at ibrutinib response gave way to a return toward baseline at progression. Public clonotypes, an uncommon group, contracted or remained stable on treatment. Researchers report that baseline clonality outpaced age-matched healthy donors and tracked circulating CD8+ T-cell counts.

This CDR3 comprises 12 residues. Germline-derived CDR1 and CDR2 are MNHEY and SVGAGI. Trimming cost V 6 bases and J 11 bases; bases outside gene matches: 9. Profiled with immunoSEQ multiplex PCR; TCRdb holds only in-frame clones, not every one. Among some 130,000 clones, around 76% were seen once, and the ten largest hold 4.5% to 6.5%. This clone was seen once. Its antigen is not known. This receptor was obtained from a human donor with chronic lymphocytic leukemia. The J gene is TRBJ1-1, the V gene TRBV6-5; 7 nucleotides line up with TRBD1. The specimen comprised PBMCs, sampled after 24 months of ibrutinib treatment. The CDR3 is CASRTGDPAAFF. The CDR3 bases are TGTGCCAGCAGAACAGGGGACCCGGCTGCTTTCTTT.